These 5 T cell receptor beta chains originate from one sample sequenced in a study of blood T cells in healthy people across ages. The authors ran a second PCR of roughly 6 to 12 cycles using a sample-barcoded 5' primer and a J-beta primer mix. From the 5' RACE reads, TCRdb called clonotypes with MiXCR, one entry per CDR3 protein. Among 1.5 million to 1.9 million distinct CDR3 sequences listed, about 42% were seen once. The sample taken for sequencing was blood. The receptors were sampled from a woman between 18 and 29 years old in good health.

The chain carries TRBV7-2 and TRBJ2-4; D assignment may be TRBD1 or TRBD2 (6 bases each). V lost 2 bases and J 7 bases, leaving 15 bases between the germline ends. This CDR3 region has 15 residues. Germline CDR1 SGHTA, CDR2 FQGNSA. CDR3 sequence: CASSLRTGAWNIQYF. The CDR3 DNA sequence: TGTGCCAGCAGCTTACGGACGGGGGCGTGGAACATTCAGTACTTC. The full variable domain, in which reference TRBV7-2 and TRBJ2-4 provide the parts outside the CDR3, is GAGVSQSPSNKVTEKGKDVELRCDPISGHTALYWYRQSLGQGLEFLIYFQGNSAPDKSGLPSDRFSAERTGGSVSTLTIQRTQQEDSAVYLCASSLRTGAWNIQYFGAGTRLSVL.

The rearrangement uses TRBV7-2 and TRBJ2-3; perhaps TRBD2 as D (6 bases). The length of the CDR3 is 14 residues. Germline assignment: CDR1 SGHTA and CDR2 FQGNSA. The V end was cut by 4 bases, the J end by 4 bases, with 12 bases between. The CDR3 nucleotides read TGTGCCAGCAGCTCCGGAGGGCCGGCAGATACGCAGTATTTT. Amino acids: CASSSGGPADTQYF. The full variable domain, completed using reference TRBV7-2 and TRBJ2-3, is GAGVSQSPSNKVTEKGKDVELRCDPISGHTALYWYRQSLGQGLEFLIYFQGNSAPDKSGLPSDRFSAERTGGSVSTLTIQRTQQEDSAVYLCASSSGGPADTQYFGPGTRLTVL.

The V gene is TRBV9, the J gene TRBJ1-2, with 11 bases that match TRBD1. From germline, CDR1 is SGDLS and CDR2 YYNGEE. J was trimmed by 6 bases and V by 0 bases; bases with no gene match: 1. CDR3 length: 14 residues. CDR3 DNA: TGTGCCAGCAGCGTAGGGACAGGGGGCCATGGCTACACCTTC. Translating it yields CASSVGTGGHGYTF.

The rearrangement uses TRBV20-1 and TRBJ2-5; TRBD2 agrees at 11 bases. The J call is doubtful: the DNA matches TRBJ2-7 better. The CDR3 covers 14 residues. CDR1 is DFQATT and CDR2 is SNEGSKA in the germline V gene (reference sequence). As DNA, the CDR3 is TGCAGTGCTAGATTTAGCGGGGGGGCCGGCGAGCAGTACTTC. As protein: CSARFSGGAGEQYF.

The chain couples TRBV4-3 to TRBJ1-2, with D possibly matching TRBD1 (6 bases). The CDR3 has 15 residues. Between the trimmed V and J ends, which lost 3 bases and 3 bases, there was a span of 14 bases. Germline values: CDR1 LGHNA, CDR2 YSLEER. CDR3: CASSQAGTPHYGYTF. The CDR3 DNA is TGCGCCAGCAGCCAGGCCGGGACACCGCACTATGGCTACACCTTC.